The 24 T cell receptor beta chains presented below share a single source sample, sequenced in a study of cytomegalovirus exposure and HLA in healthy donors. The PCR contained 60 Vbeta and 13 Jbeta primers. Sequencing used immunoSEQ multiplex PCR; TCRdb keeps in-frame clones, though not all of them. Of approximately 110,000 clones in the sample, about 81% were seen once. Sequenced input: PBMCs. These receptors were collected from a woman in her twenties or thirties in good health and CMV-seronegative.

The chain is built from TRBV2 and TRBJ2-5; TRBD1 matches at 8 bases. CDR1 SNHLY and CDR2 FYNNEI come from the germline V gene. This CDR3 is 15 amino acids long. The V gene end was trimmed by 7 bases and the J gene end by 0 bases; junction bases not matched to a gene: 7. Here the CDR3 DNA reads TGTGCCAGCATCGCGGACAGGGCGTACCAAGAGACCCAGTACTTC. Its translation: CASIADRAYQETQYF.

The V and J genes are TRBV25-1 and TRBJ2-5; tentative D call: TRBD2 (6 bases). The DNA end lines up better with TRBJ2-7; the J call may be wrong. The length of the CDR3 is 14 residues. Germline V gene data show CDR1 as MGHDK and CDR2 as SYGVNS. In DNA, the CDR3 is TGTGCCAGCAGGGTAGGGAGGTCCCTCTACGAGCAGTACTTC. Translated, it gives CASRVGRSLYEQYF.

This chain links TRBV4-2 with TRBJ1-1, with D possibly TRBD1 on 5 matching bases. The CDR3 is 14 residues long. Trimming cost V 1 base and J 5 bases, with 11 bases left between them. CDR1 is LGHNA and CDR2 is YNFKEQ in the germline V gene. CDR3 bases: TGTGCCAGCAGCCAAGTACTGAAGGGGACTGAAGCTTTCTTT. Residues: CASSQVLKGTEAFF.

The chain uses TRBV19 and TRBJ1-5; D is perhaps TRBD1 (6 bases). Trimming stripped 3 bases from V and 3 bases from J, with 9 bases between. Germline CDR1 and CDR2: LNHDA and SQIVND (reference sequence). The CDR3 is made up of 14 amino acids. The CDR3 DNA is TGTGCCAGTAGTATGGACAGAGCCAATCAGCCCCAGCATTTT. Protein product: CASSMDRANQPQHF.

V usage is TRBV6-4 and J usage is TRBJ2-6; TRBD1 matches at 10 bases. The junction had 11 bases not matched to a gene; V was cut back by 6 bases and J by 0 bases. This CDR3 region has 19 residues. Germline V gene data show CDR1 as MRHNA and CDR2 as SNTAGT. Here the CDR3 DNA reads TGTGCCAGCAGCCCGGGACAGGGGAATATCCGCTCTGGGGCCAACGTCCTGACTTTC. This translates into CASSPGQGNIRSGANVLTF.

This chain links TRBV2 with TRBJ2-2; D may be TRBD1 (6 bases). CDR3 length: 14 residues. The germline V gene has CDR1 SNHLY and CDR2 FYNNEI. Trimming took 1 base from V and 6 from J, leaving 9 bases between them. CDR3 nucleotides: TGTGCCAGCAGTGAAGTCCCAGGGGCCGGGGAGCTGTTTTTT. Protein sequence: CASSEVPGAGELFF.

The chain couples TRBV30 to TRBJ2-3, with 13 bases identical to TRBD2. CDR3 length equals 15 residues. Germline V gene lookup returns CDR1 GTSNPN and CDR2 SVGIG (reference sequence). V shed 4 bases and J 6 bases; nucleotides not matched to a gene: 7. This CDR3 is CAWTKLAGGRDTQYF. CDR3 sequence (DNA): TGTGCCTGGACCAAACTAGCGGGGGGGCGTGATACGCAGTATTTT. The whole variable domain, filled in from reference TRBV30 and TRBJ2-3, reads SQTIHQWPATLVQPVGSPLSLECTVEGTSNPNLYWYRQAAGRGLQLLFYSVGIGQISSEVPQNLSASRPQDRQFILSSKKLLLSDSGFYLCAWTKLAGGRDTQYFGPGTRLTVL.

The chain uses TRBV6-5 and TRBJ1-2, with 11 positions matching TRBD1. V lost 2 bases, J lost 5 bases, and 4 bases stayed unmatched. The CDR3 is 15 amino acids. Looked up from germline, CDR1 is MNHEY and CDR2 is SVGAGI. The CDR3 DNA is TGTGCCAGCAGTTACGGGGGACAGGGGGAGTATGGCTACACCTTC. It codes for CASSYGGQGEYGYTF.

The rearrangement uses TRBV27 and TRBJ2-3; 10 nucleotides match TRBD2. With V trimmed by 5 bases and J by 0 bases, 8 bases remained unmatched. CDR3 length equals 17 residues. CDR1 is MNHEY, CDR2 SMNVEV, per germline (reference sequence). This CDR3 is CASSPARLAGSTDTQYF. DNA for the CDR3: TGTGCCAGCAGTCCCGCCCGACTAGCGGGTAGCACAGATACGCAGTATTTT.

The chain uses TRBV7-3 and TRBJ2-1, with 8 bases matching TRBD2. CDR1 is SGHTA, CDR2 FQGTGA, per germline. The V and J ends lost 5 bases and 5 bases, in that order; junction bases with no gene match: 5. The CDR3 runs 14 residues. CDR3: CASSPAGAHNEQFF. CDR3 coding DNA: TGTGCCAGCAGCCCAGCGGGGGCACACAATGAGCAGTTCTTC.

The genes are TRBV2 and TRBJ1-2; D might be TRBD1 (6 bases). The CDR3 sequence is 14 residues long. CDR1 and CDR2 from the germline V gene are SNHLY and FYNNEI. V lost 3 bases and J lost 0, with 8 bases in between. CDR3 nucleotides: TGTGCCAGCAGTGACGGACAGACTAACTATGGCTACACCTTC. Translation gives CASSDGQTNYGYTF.

This clone was found a few times. V and J are TRBV7-8 and TRBJ2-3; 7 bases agree with TRBD2. CDR1 is SGHVS and CDR2 is FQNEAQ in the germline V gene. CDR3 length equals 16 residues. The V gene end was trimmed by 5 bases and the J gene end by 1 base; junction bases not matched to a gene: 9. CDR3 bases: TGTGCCAGCAGCCCTCCGCGGGGGAGGGGCACAGATACGCAGTATTTT. The encoded protein is CASSPPRGRGTDTQYF.

The rearrangement uses TRBV11-3 and TRBJ2-1; possible D gene TRBD1, 8 bases. CDR1 and CDR2 from the germline V gene are SGHNT and YENEEA. V lost 6 bases and J 6 bases, leaving 15 bases between the germline ends. There are 14 residues in the CDR3. The CDR3 protein is CASSYTGGANEQFF. In DNA form, the CDR3 reads TGTGCCAGCAGTTATACAGGGGGGGCCAATGAGCAGTTCTTC. Variable domain in full (rest from reference TRBV11-3 and TRBJ2-1): EAGVVQSPRYKIIEKKQPVAFWCNPISGHNTLYWYLQNLGQGPELLIRYENEEAVDDSQLPKDRFSAERLKGVDSTLKIQPAELGDSAVYLCASSYTGGANEQFFGPGTRLTVL.

The V gene is TRBV7-9, the J gene TRBJ2-3; TRBD2 aligns across 14 bases. V was pared by 7 bases and J by 5 bases, with 8 bases of the junction left unmatched. Germline V CDR1 and CDR2: SEHNR, FQNEAQ (reference sequence). CDR3 length equals 16 residues. The CDR3 loop is CASTSGTSGRIDTQYF. In DNA, the CDR3 is TGTGCCAGCACATCAGGGACTAGCGGGAGAATAGATACGCAGTATTTT.

This clone was counted once. The genes are TRBV4-1 and TRBJ1-3; a weak D match, TRBD1 (6 bases). The length of the CDR3 is 20 residues. V lost 2 bases to trimming and J lost 4 bases, with 27 bases between them. CDR1 and CDR2 (germline): MGHRA, YSYEKL. CDR3 in amino acids: CASSQPSPDGGRWAGNTIYF. CDR3 in DNA: TGCGCCAGCAGCCAACCCAGCCCAGACGGGGGGCGTTGGGCGGGAAACACCATATATTTT.

The chain employs TRBV6-5 and TRBJ2-5; 7 positions agree with TRBD1. The DNA matches TRBJ2-7 better at its end, which makes the J call doubtful. Germline V gene lookup returns CDR1 MNHEY and CDR2 SVGAGI. This CDR3 contains 14 residues. The CDR3 sequence: CASSLRTGGYEQYF. In nucleotides, the CDR3 is TGTGCCAGCAGTTTACGGACAGGTGGCTACGAGCAGTACTTC.

The chain joins TRBV6-1 to TRBJ2-5; D gene ambiguous. Trimming took off 3 bases at V and 5 bases at J, with 19 bases between the two ends. The CDR3 is 16 residues long. Germline loops: CDR1 MNHNS, CDR2 SASEGT. In DNA, the CDR3 is TGTGCCAGCAGTGACCATCCACAAGGAGTTCGCGAGACCCAGTACTTC. Translated, it gives CASSDHPQGVRETQYF.

This sequence joins TRBV5-1 and TRBJ2-2; 9 bases match TRBD1. Looked up from germline, CDR1 is SGHRS and CDR2 is YFSETQ. CDR3 length equals 16 residues. Trimming cost V 0 bases and J 4 bases; bases outside gene matches: 4. Here the CDR3 reads CASSLAGQGFTGELFF. The CDR3 DNA is TGCGCCAGCAGCTTGGCGGGACAGGGATTCACCGGGGAGCTGTTTTTT. Supplemented by reference TRBV5-1 and TRBJ2-2, the full variable domain reads KAGVTQTPRYLIKTRGQQVTLSCSPISGHRSVSWYQQTPGQGLQFLFEYFSETQRNKGNFPGRFSGRQFSNSRSEMNVSTLELGDSALYLCASSLAGQGFTGELFFGEGSRLTVL.

This chain's CDR3 is CASSRGTRGTNEKLFF. The CDR3 DNA reads as TGCGCCAGCAGCCGTGGCACCCGGGGGACTAATGAAAAACTGTTTTTT. V usage is TRBV5-1 and J usage is TRBJ1-4, with a possible D match to TRBD1 (5 bases). In germline, CDR1 is SGHRS, CDR2 YFSETQ. The CDR3 loop spans 16 amino acids. V lost 4 bases to trimming and J lost 2 bases, with 15 bases between them. The whole variable domain, remainder taken from reference TRBV5-1 and TRBJ1-4, is KAGVTQTPRYLIKTRGQQVTLSCSPISGHRSVSWYQQTPGQGLQFLFEYFSETQRNKGNFPGRFSGRQFSNSRSEMNVSTLELGDSALYLCASSRGTRGTNEKLFFGSGTQLSVL.

The chain uses TRBV5-1 and TRBJ2-1; the D is unclear. Germline lookup yields CDR1 SGHRS and CDR2 YFSETQ. V dropped 0 bases and J dropped 10 bases, with 8 bases sitting between them. The length of the CDR3 is 12 residues. Here the CDR3 DNA reads TGCGCCAGCAGCTTGGGAGGCAGAGAGCAGTTCTTC. The encoded protein is CASSLGGREQFF.

The chain has TRBV9 and TRBJ1-2; weak D call: TRBD1 (6 bases). Per the germline V gene, CDR1 is SGDLS and CDR2 is YYNGEE. This CDR3 has 13 residues. Between the trimmed V and J ends, which lost 4 bases and 8 bases, there was a span of 15 bases. This CDR3 reads CASSSGVLWGYTF. CDR3 DNA sequence: TGTGCCAGCAGCTCAGGGGTCCTCTGGGGCTACACCTTC.

J is TRBJ2-2 and V is TRBV5-6; D is ambiguous. Germline V gives CDR1 SGHDT, CDR2 YYEEEE. This CDR3 comprises 11 residues. The V end was cut by 3 bases, the J end by 11 bases, with 8 bases between. In nucleotides, the CDR3 is TGTGCCAGCAGCTCCGACATTGAGCTGTTTTTT. Its translation: CASSSDIELFF.

The chain joins TRBV15 to TRBJ2-1; 9 positions agree with TRBD2. V lost 2 bases and J lost 4; bases outside the gene matches: 9. The CDR3 consists of 17 residues. CDR1 is LNHNV, CDR2 YYDKDF, per germline (reference sequence). CDR3 sequence (DNA): TGTGCCACCAGCAGAACCTTAACTAGCGGGCCTTACAATGAGCAGTTCTTC. It yields the protein CATSRTLTSGPYNEQFF.

The chain is built from TRBV4-2 and TRBJ1-1; 7 positions agree with TRBD1. The V gene end was trimmed by 5 bases and the J gene end by 2 bases; junction bases not matched to a gene: 2. This CDR3 region has 13 residues. Germline-derived CDR1 and CDR2 are LGHNA and YNFKEQ. The CDR3 region is CASSGDRNTEAFF. The CDR3 bases are TGTGCCAGCAGCGGGGACAGAAACACTGAAGCTTTCTTT.